This entry is about one T cell receptor beta chain. The sample belongs to a study of T cells expressing NK-cell markers. Study in general: It was sorted CD3+CD56+NKG2C+, CD3+CD56+NKG2C- and CD3+CD56-NKG2C+ T cells that supplied the TCR beta repertoires.

TCRdb re-called the 5' RACE reads and shows each CDR3 protein once, DNA omitted. This sample's clone table lists more than 250,000 distinct CDR3 sequences. This CDR3 has 15 residues. This chain links TRBV12-3 or TRBV12-4 with TRBJ2-2; without DNA, the TCRdb call of TRBD1 cannot be checked. This TCR came from a man in his late teens or twenties in good health. Sequences were obtained from blood T cells: a sorted CD56 or NKG2C T cell subset, CD4+ or CD8+ T cells, or bulk PBMC T cells (not recorded which). CDR3 protein: CASGARAGVTGELFF.